Reported below is one TCR beta chain. Its antigen remains unknown. This sample is part of a study of T cell responses to AZD1222 COVID-19 vaccine. Broader study findings: Only six or seven AZD1222 recipients were seropositive at baseline. Among the donors, most were white British and more were female, and clonal diversity was possibly underestimated. Vaccination with two AZD1222 doses was followed by a rise in Spike-specific TCR breadth and depth.

The CDR3 has 13 residues. Germline CDR1 reads MDHEN; CDR2 reads SYDVKM. With 5 bases removed from V and 4 bases from J, the gap between germline ends came to 11 bases. Some clones are missing from TCRdb's copy, which holds only in-frame ones; the method was immunoSEQ multiplex PCR. Here the sample spans around 75,000 clones, approximately 89% being singletons. The rearrangement links TRBV28 to TRBJ2-5; D may correspond to TRBD1 or TRBD2 (6 bases each). The starting material was peripheral blood, obtained 28 days after the second dose of the MenACWY control vaccine. The receptor's source is an adult who received the MenACWY meningococcal vaccine as a control. In DNA, the CDR3 is TGTGCCAGCAGTCCTGGAGGGGGAGAGACCCAGTACTTC. Translating it yields CASSPGGGETQYF.